Below are 26 T cell receptor beta chains sequenced from a single sample in a study of CD8 T cells in Susac syndrome. The RNA input was about 0.45 to 1 ug, and it was reverse transcribed with random hexamers. TCRdb reprocessed the immunoSEQ multiplex PCR reads with MiXCR, giving one entry per CDR3 protein. This table holds fewer than 85,000 distinct CDR3 sequences, 94% found once. Sequencing input: CD8+ T cells from PBMCs. All receptors derive from a human donor with Susac syndrome.

The genes are TRBV4-3 and TRBJ1-5; no reliable D call. V was clipped by 2 bases and J by 6 bases, with 8 bases between them. The CDR3 has 13 residues. CDR1 and CDR2 (germline): LGHNA, YSLEER. This chain's CDR3 is CASSQTPLQPQHF. As DNA, the CDR3 is TGCGCCAGCAGCCAAACCCCTCTTCAGCCCCAGCATTTT.

This chain uses TRBV27 with TRBJ2-3, with unresolved D. Per the germline V gene, CDR1 is MNHEY and CDR2 is SMNVEV (reference sequence). The CDR3 has 14 residues. The V and J ends lost 6 bases and 4 bases respectively, with 14 bases between them. CDR3 residues: CASSGARFPDTQYF. As DNA, the CDR3 is TGTGCCAGCAGCGGAGCACGTTTTCCAGATACGCAGTATTTT.

V is TRBV12-3 or TRBV12-4 and J is TRBJ1-4; D remains ambiguous. This CDR3 has 14 residues. Trimming removed 3 bases at V and 0 bases at J, with 5 bases between. The CDR3 DNA reads as TGTGCCAGCAGTTTGCGGGCAACTAATGAAAAACTGTTTTTT. It is translated as CASSLRATNEKLFF.

The chain has TRBV7-9 and TRBJ2-2, with D perhaps TRBD2 (5 bases). CDR1 and CDR2 from the germline V gene are SEHNR and FQNEAQ (reference sequence). Trimming took off 5 bases at V and 10 bases at J, with 11 bases between the two ends. The CDR3 consists of 12 residues. DNA for the CDR3: TGTGCCAGCAGCCATACTAGAATGGAGCTGTTTTTT. As protein: CASSHTRMELFF.

The chain carries TRBV6-4 and TRBJ1-1; no definite D call. Trimming cost V 0 bases and J 0 bases, with 8 bases left between them. From germline, CDR1 is MRHNA and CDR2 SNTAGT. The CDR3 sequence is 15 residues long. This CDR3 reads CASSDSGPMNTEAFF. The CDR3 DNA reads as TGTGCCAGCAGTGACTCAGGACCCATGAACACTGAAGCTTTCTTT.

This clonotype was picked up one time. The chain recombines TRBV19 with TRBJ1-4, with 10 bases fitting TRBD1. The CDR3 runs 12 residues. Germline trimming cut 9 bases from V and 8 bases from J; bases unmatched to any gene: 3. Germline lookup yields CDR1 LNHDA and CDR2 SQIVND (reference sequence). The DNA for the CDR3 is TGTGCCAGCCGGGACAGGGGAGAAAAACTGTTTTTT. Protein sequence: CASRDRGEKLFF.

CDR3 DNA sequence: TGTGCCTGGCTCTCGCGGGGGAACACCGGGGAGCTGTTTTTT. Translated, it gives CAWLSRGNTGELFF. The chain joins TRBV30 to TRBJ2-2, with TRBD2 as a possible D gene (6 bases). Trimming left V 5 bases short and J 1 base short, with 11 bases between. Germline V gene data show CDR1 as GTSNPN and CDR2 as SVGIG (reference sequence). The CDR3 extends over 14 amino acids. Filled out from reference TRBV30 and TRBJ2-2, the complete variable domain reads SQTIHQWPATLVQPVGSPLSLECTVEGTSNPNLYWYRQAAGRGLQLLFYSVGIGQISSEVPQNLSASRPQDRQFILSSKKLLLSDSGFYLCAWLSRGNTGELFFGEGSRLTVL.

V and J are TRBV2 and TRBJ2-6; possibly TRBD1 for D (6 bases). CDR3 length: 15 residues. Germline loops: CDR1 SNHLY, CDR2 FYNNEI. V lost 11 bases to trimming and J lost 1 base, with 15 bases between them. CDR3 coding DNA: TGTGCCGGAAGGCAGGGGAAATCTGGGGCCAACGTCCTGACTTTC. Translating it yields CAGRQGKSGANVLTF. Full variable domain (remainder filled in from reference TRBV2 and TRBJ2-6): EPEVTQTPSHQVTQMGQEVILRCVPISNHLYFYWYRQILGQKVEFLVSFYNNEISEKSEIFDDQFSVERPDGSNFTLKIRSTKLEDSAMYFCAGRQGKSGANVLTFGAGSRLTVL.

The rearrangement joins TRBV4-3 to TRBJ2-3; 8 bases line up with TRBD2. Germline assignment: CDR1 LGHNA and CDR2 YSLEER. CDR3 length: 16 residues. J was trimmed by 1 base and V by 0 bases; bases with no gene match: 3. CDR3 loop: CASSQDGGVGTDTQYF. The CDR3 DNA reads as TGCGCCAGCAGCCAAGACGGGGGGGTCGGCACAGATACGCAGTATTTT.

The chain combines TRBV27 with TRBJ2-7; TRBD2 agrees at 9 bases. V trimming: 8 bases; J trimming: 5 bases; junction bases outside the gene matches: 4. The CDR3 covers 12 residues. Per the germline V gene, CDR1 is MNHEY and CDR2 is SMNVEV (reference sequence). CDR3 sequence reads: CASRGLADEQYF. The CDR3 coding sequence is TGTGCCAGCCGGGGACTAGCAGACGAGCAGTACTTC.

The V gene is TRBV2, the J gene TRBJ1-6, with D possibly TRBD1 on 6 matching bases. V dropped 7 bases and J dropped 8 bases, with 24 bases sitting between them. Germline CDR1 reads SNHLY; CDR2 reads FYNNEI. This CDR3 contains 17 residues. The CDR3 nucleotides are TGTGCCAGCACTGATCGATTTTCCGGGACATCGGATTCACCCCTCCACTTT. Amino acids: CASTDRFSGTSDSPLHF.

The genes are TRBV24-1 and TRBJ2-3; D unresolved. The length of the CDR3 is 14 residues. Germline CDR1 is KGHDR and CDR2 is SFDVKD. V dropped 3 bases and J dropped 1 base, with 7 bases sitting between them. CDR3 loop: CATSDIGGTDTQYF. CDR3 in DNA: TGTGCCACCAGTGATATTGGTGGCACAGATACGCAGTATTTT.

The chain combines TRBV9 with TRBJ2-3; the D gene is possibly TRBD1 (6 bases). V lost 0 bases to trimming and J lost 2 bases, with 10 bases between them. The CDR3 contains 15 residues. From germline, CDR1 is SGDLS and CDR2 YYNGEE. The CDR3, as DNA: TGTGCCAGCAGCGTAGCTGGGGGCCTCACAGATACGCAGTATTTT. It encodes CASSVAGGLTDTQYF.

This chain joins TRBV30 and TRBJ2-2; TRBD2 matches 13 bases. With 5 bases clipped from V and 6 bases from J, the junction kept 6 bases outside the gene matches. From germline, CDR1 is GTSNPN and CDR2 SVGIG (reference sequence). CDR3 size: 15 residues. The CDR3 DNA follows: TGTGCCTGGGGGACTAGCGGGGACGGGTCCGGGGAGCTGTTTTTT. It is translated as CAWGTSGDGSGELFF.

The V and J genes are TRBV3-1 and TRBJ2-7, with no clear D. CDR1 is LGHDT and CDR2 is YNNKEL in the germline V gene (reference sequence). The CDR3 runs to 12 residues. Trimming took 4 bases from V and 3 from J, leaving 7 bases between them. Written as DNA, the CDR3 is TGTGCCAGCAGCCCGAACTTCTACGAGCAGTACTTC. It encodes CASSPNFYEQYF.

V is TRBV14 and J is TRBJ2-5; D may be TRBD1 (6 bases). Trimming took off 4 bases at V and 4 bases at J, with 13 bases between the two ends. This CDR3 comprises 14 residues. The germline gives CDR1 SGHDN, CDR2 FVKESK. The CDR3 bases are TGTGCCAGCAGCCCTAGACAGGCCCCAGAGACCCAGTACTTC. Translating gives CASSPRQAPETQYF.

This chain joins TRBV5-6 and TRBJ1-1; D not certain. Trimming stripped 1 base from V and 2 bases from J, with 6 bases between. CDR1 SGHDT and CDR2 YYEEEE come from the germline V gene. The CDR3 spans 13 residues. The CDR3 here is CASSLQPNTEAFF. The CDR3 bases are TGTGCCAGCAGCTTGCAGCCCAACACTGAAGCTTTCTTT.

The rearrangement uses TRBV6-5 and TRBJ1-2; 7 bases line up with TRBD1. Looked up from germline, CDR1 is MNHEY and CDR2 is SVGAGI. The CDR3 extends over 16 amino acids. V lost 0 bases, J lost 7 bases, and 11 bases stayed unmatched. The CDR3: CASSYSATGRVGGYTF. CDR3 DNA: TGTGCCAGCAGTTACTCGGCGACAGGGCGGGTGGGTGGCTACACCTTC.

This rearrangement joins TRBV6-5 to TRBJ1-4; D possibly corresponds to TRBD1 (5 bases). The V and J ends lost 8 bases and 10 bases respectively, with 11 bases between them. The CDR3 loop spans 11 amino acids. The germline V gene encodes CDR1 MNHEY and CDR2 SVGAGI. The CDR3 protein is CASGGTGKLFF. The CDR3 bases are TGTGCCAGCGGGGGTACGGGAAAACTGTTTTTT.

The rearrangement links TRBV30 to TRBJ1-1; TRBD1 is a possible D gene (5 bases). The CDR3 contains 11 residues. V shed 7 bases and J shed 1 base, with 7 bases lying between them. Germline CDR1 and CDR2: GTSNPN and SVGIG (reference sequence). CDR3 residues: CAFQGNTEAFF. The CDR3 bases are TGTGCCTTCCAGGGGAACACTGAAGCTTTCTTT.

The chain uses TRBV13 and TRBJ2-7; D possibly matches TRBD1 or TRBD2 (6 bases each). Germline CDR1 reads PRHDT; CDR2 reads FYEKMQ (reference sequence). The CDR3 length is 16 residues. The ends were cut back, 5 bases at V and 5 bases at J, with 22 bases in the middle. The DNA for the CDR3 is TGTGCCAGCAGCGACCGGAGTCGGGGGCAAAAAAACGAGCAGTACTTC. Amino acids: CASSDRSRGQKNEQYF.

The rearrangement links TRBV19 to TRBJ2-3; D is uncertain. There are 16 residues in the CDR3. Germline V gene data show CDR1 as LNHDA and CDR2 as SQIVND (reference sequence). Trimming removed 3 bases at V and 0 bases at J, with 13 bases between. CDR3 in DNA: TGTGCCAGTAGTATTGGGGTTGATGGAAGCACAGATACGCAGTATTTT. It specifies CASSIGVDGSTDTQYF.

This clonotype turned up a few times. The rearrangement joins TRBV6-5 to TRBJ2-7; 7 nucleotides match TRBD2. V shed 6 bases and J 1 base; nucleotides not matched to a gene: 9. CDR1 is MNHEY, CDR2 SVGAGI, per germline. This CDR3 spans 15 amino acids. This CDR3 is CASRAQGGSSYEQYF. The CDR3 DNA sequence: TGTGCCAGCAGGGCCCAGGGAGGGTCATCCTACGAGCAGTACTTC.

This chain joins TRBV20-1 and TRBJ2-1, with 8 bases identical to TRBD1. The CDR3 extends over 12 amino acids. V trimming: 4 bases; J trimming: 9 bases; junction bases outside the gene matches: 5. Germline assignment: CDR1 DFQATT and CDR2 SNEGSKA (reference sequence). The CDR3 region has the DNA TGCAGTGCTAACAGGGGGATTGGTGAGCAGTTCTTC. Translated, it gives CSANRGIGEQFF.

A few counts support this clonotype. A read error may account for a junction end that differs from germline. The chain joins TRBV20-1 to TRBJ2-2; the D gene is possibly TRBD2 (5 bases). The CDR3 covers 13 residues. The V gene's germline CDR1 is DFQATT and CDR2 SNEGSKA (reference sequence). The CDR3 DNA reads as TGCAGTGCCACTTCCCCGAACACCGGGGAGCTTTTTTTT. Translation: CSATSPNTGELFF.

The chain is built from TRBV7-9 and TRBJ1-6; tentative D call: TRBD1 (5 bases). The CDR3 contains 17 residues. Trimming took off 6 bases at V and 9 bases at J, with 24 bases between the two ends. Germline V gene data show CDR1 as SEHNR and CDR2 as FQNEAQ (reference sequence). The CDR3 reads CASSNHDELGAGSPLHF. CDR3 nucleotides: TGTGCCAGCAGTAACCATGATGAGTTAGGGGCCGGTTCACCCCTCCACTTT.